A selection of T cell receptor beta chains follows, all from one sample in a study of molecular identifiers for immune sequencing clone quantification. Each CDR3 protein is one row after TCRdb ran MiXCR on the PCR reads. The profile covers just under 650,000 distinct CDR3 sequences, with just under 20% appearing a single time and roughly 0.83% taken by the ten largest. Sequences were obtained from naive CD8+ T cells from blood, with Jurkat cell RNA spiked in. The origin of the receptors is a human donor in good health. Some libraries in this study had Jurkat cell RNA spiked in. CDR3s include the opening cysteine and the closing phenylalanine or tryptophan. Each record gives: J gene, V gene, CDR3 protein.

TRBJ1-6 TRBV4-3 CASSQEGYGRGIGSPLHF
TRBJ2-3 TRBV30 CAWTLLAGRFTDTQYF
TRBJ2-5 TRBV4-2 CASSQGLLGGETQYF
TRBJ1-2 TRBV13 CASSLRDTDGYTF
TRBJ1-2 TRBV2 CASSDSVSGGIYGYTF
TRBJ1-1 TRBV29-1 CSVEGGETTEAFF
TRBJ1-1 TRBV19 CATRAGGAEAFF
TRBJ2-3 TRBV7-2 CASSLNPSGRDTQYF
TRBJ2-7 TRBV7-9 CASSLGMTYEQYF
TRBJ2-5 TRBV7-9 CASSLSSGGGQETQYF